Described below is a single T cell receptor beta chain sequence and its context. Method: immunoSEQ multiplex PCR; TCRdb's copy keeps in-frame clones and lacks some. The data hold nearly 400,000 clones, with about 90% observed a single time. V lost 1 base and J 7 bases, leaving 19 bases between the germline ends. This CDR3 contains 17 residues. Germline V CDR1 and CDR2: SGHDN, FVKESK. The data were taken from a study of blood T cell repertoires in COVID-19. Study context: The United States, Italy and Spain supplied acute and convalescent COVID-19 samples. Nucleic acid was either cDNA or gDNA, and it came from T cells, B-cell-depleted T cells, or PBMCs.

Individuals aged roughly 18 to 95 years were recruited from 24 US areas. Two consecutive negative NP/OP PCR tests, clearance, or resolved symptoms defined Cohort 3 recovery. The chain carries TRBV14 and TRBJ2-2; a weak D match, TRBD2 (5 bases). The TCR comes from a woman aged 25 to 39 who had recovered from COVID-19. Sequenced input: PBMCs or T cells enriched from blood (not recorded which). CDR3 bases: TGTGCCAGCAGCCAAGGCCGAAGCGGTTTTCTGGACGGGGAGCTGTTTTTT. Encoded protein: CASSQGRSGFLDGELFF.